These T cell receptor beta chains were read from a single sample in a study of naive and memory T cell subsets. TCRdb passed the UMI-ligation and nested PCR reads through MiXCR, listing each CDR3 protein once. The sample records 130,000 to 150,000 distinct CDR3 sequences, over 15% being singletons. The sequencing input was naive CD4+ T cells from blood. The receptors derive from a human donor in good health. The CDR3 runs from the conserved cysteine through the conserved F or W. The order of the fields is clone size, V gene, CDR3 length, J gene, D gene, CDR3 protein, CDR3 DNA. D genes are given only for firm matches. Expanded clones get a size class; other rows say once, few or many, or leave the size out.

few	TRBV29-1	15	TRBJ1-4	-	CSVEGFSGTNEKLFF	TGCAGCGTTGAAGGGTTTTCAGGGACTAATGAAAAACTGTTTTTT
few	TRBV11-2	15	TRBJ2-5	TRBD2	CASSRGLALQETQYF	TGTGCCAGCAGCCGGGGACTAGCCCTCCAAGAGACCCAGTACTTC
-	TRBV7-3	13	TRBJ1-1	-	CASSWDGDTEAFF	TGTGCCAGCAGCTGGGACGGGGACACTGAAGCTTTCTTT
-	TRBV12-3/TRBV12-4	14	TRBJ1-1	TRBD1	CASSTGTGNTEAFF	TGTGCCAGCAGCACCGGGACAGGGAACACTGAAGCTTTCTTT
many	TRBV7-9	14	TRBJ2-7	TRBD2	CASSFGTSGNEQYF	TGTGCCAGCAGCTTCGGGACTAGCGGGAACGAGCAGTACTTC
few	TRBV28	20	TRBJ2-2	TRBD2	CASSLGGLAGGPENTGELFF	TGTGCCAGCAGTTTAGGGGGACTAGCGGGAGGACCAGAGAACACCGGGGAGCTGTTTTTT
-	TRBV7-2	19	TRBJ2-5	-	CASSLAQITNRLRYETQYF	TGTGCCAGCAGCTTAGCCCAAATTACCAACAGGCTCCGGTATGAGACCCAGTACTTC
-	TRBV7-9	16	TRBJ2-6	-	CASSRTGNSGANVLTF	TGTGCCAGCAGCCGTACAGGGAACTCTGGGGCCAACGTCCTGACTTTC
few	TRBV6-2/TRBV6-3	16	TRBJ2-1	-	CASMTGRGRAYNEQFF	TGTGCCAGCATGACCGGCCGAGGCCGGGCCTACAATGAGCAGTTCTTC
-	TRBV18	18	TRBJ2-1	TRBD2	CASSPGSIAGGAYNEQFF	TGTGCCAGCTCACCCGGGTCCATAGCGGGAGGCGCATACAATGAGCAGTTCTTC
-	TRBV7-2	13	TRBJ2-3	-	CASSLGRGDTQYF	TGTGCCAGCAGCTTAGGGAGAGGGGATACGCAGTATTTT
-	TRBV12-3/TRBV12-4	15	TRBJ1-5	-	CASRAGSRGNQPQHF	TGTGCCAGCAGAGCCGGGAGTAGGGGCAATCAGCCCCAGCATTTT
few	TRBV6-2/TRBV6-3	12	TRBJ2-7	-	CASSSDDYEQYF	TGTGCCAGCAGCTCTGACGACTACGAGCAGTACTTC
-	TRBV19	15	TRBJ1-1	-	CASSIITGGNTEAFF	TGTGCCAGTAGCATCATCACCGGGGGGAACACTGAAGCTTTCTTT
many	TRBV14	17	TRBJ2-3	-	CASSQAHWQSSTDTQYF	TGTGCCAGCAGCCAAGCCCATTGGCAGTCTAGCACAGATACGCAGTATTTT
many	TRBV15	13	TRBJ2-1	-	CATSRDQAYEQFF	TGTGCCACCAGCAGAGATCAGGCGTATGAGCAGTTCTTC
-	TRBV30	15	TRBJ2-7	TRBD1	CAWSVWDSTSYEQYF	TGTGCCTGGAGTGTTTGGGACAGCACCTCCTACGAGCAGTACTTC
-	TRBV19	19	TRBJ2-1	TRBD2	CASGISASGGFRIVNEQFF	TGTGCCAGTGGTATTAGTGCTAGCGGGGGCTTCCGCATCGTCAATGAGCAGTTCTTC
-	TRBV18	16	TRBJ2-7	TRBD2	CASSPGGLAGLYEQYF	TGTGCCAGCTCACCAGGTGGACTAGCGGGACTTTACGAGCAGTACTTC
-	TRBV12-3/TRBV12-4	13	TRBJ2-2	TRBD2	CASGSSGSWELFF	TGTGCCAGCGGGTCTAGCGGGAGCTGGGAGCTGTTTTTT
few	TRBV5-1	14	TRBJ2-7	-	CASSAWDRSYEQYF	TGCGCCAGCAGCGCGTGGGACCGATCCTACGAGCAGTACTTC
-	TRBV10-3	14	TRBJ1-5	-	CAISVRGGNQPQHF	TGTGCCATCAGTGTCCGGGGTGGCAATCAGCCCCAGCATTTT
few	TRBV7-9	12	TRBJ2-3	-	CATSRSTDTQYF	TGTGCCACCTCCAGGAGCACAGATACGCAGTATTTT
-	TRBV14	15	TRBJ1-5	-	CASSQTGDSNQPQHF	TGTGCCAGCAGCCAAACAGGCGATAGCAATCAGCCCCAGCATTTT
few	TRBV28	14	TRBJ2-3	TRBD2	CASSRGGGTDTQYF	TGTGCCAGCAGCCGGGGAGGGGGCACAGATACGCAGTATTTT
-	TRBV5-5	17	TRBJ2-1	-	CASSLKPQGYSYNEQFF	TGTGCCAGCAGCTTGAAGCCCCAGGGGTATTCCTACAATGAGCAGTTCTTC
-	TRBV7-3	14	TRBJ2-1	-	CASSLLNGYNEQFF	TGTGCCAGCAGCTTATTAAATGGGTACAATGAGCAGTTCTTC
few	TRBV29-1	12	TRBJ2-7	TRBD1	CSLRTGSNEQYF	TGCAGCCTTAGGACAGGGAGCAACGAGCAGTACTTC
-	TRBV28	17	TRBJ2-7	TRBD1	CASRFQSWGQDSYEQYF	TGTGCCAGCAGATTCCAATCTTGGGGACAGGACTCCTACGAGCAGTACTTC
few	TRBV6-5	16	TRBJ2-1	-	CASSSVLAPAFNEQFF	TGTGCCAGCAGTTCGGTTTTAGCGCCCGCCTTTAATGAGCAGTTCTTC
-	TRBV6-1	15	TRBJ2-7	-	CASSMGLPSSYEQYF	TGTGCCAGCAGCATGGGACTCCCGAGCTCCTACGAGCAGTACTTC
few	TRBV5-1	14	TRBJ2-1	-	CASSVQGGGNEQFF	TGCGCCAGCAGCGTTCAGGGGGGTGGAAATGAGCAGTTCTTC